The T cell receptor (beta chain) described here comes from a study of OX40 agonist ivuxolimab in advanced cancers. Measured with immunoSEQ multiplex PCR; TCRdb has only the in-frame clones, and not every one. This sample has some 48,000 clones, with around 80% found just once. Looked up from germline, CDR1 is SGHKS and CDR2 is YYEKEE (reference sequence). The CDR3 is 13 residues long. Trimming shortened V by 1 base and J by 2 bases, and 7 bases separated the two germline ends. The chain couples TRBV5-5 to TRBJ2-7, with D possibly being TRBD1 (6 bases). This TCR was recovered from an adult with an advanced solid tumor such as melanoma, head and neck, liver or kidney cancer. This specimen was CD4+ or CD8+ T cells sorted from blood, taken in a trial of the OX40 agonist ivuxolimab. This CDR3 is CASSLNRAYEQYF. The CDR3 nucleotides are TGTGCCAGCAGCTTGAACAGGGCCTACGAGCAGTACTTC.